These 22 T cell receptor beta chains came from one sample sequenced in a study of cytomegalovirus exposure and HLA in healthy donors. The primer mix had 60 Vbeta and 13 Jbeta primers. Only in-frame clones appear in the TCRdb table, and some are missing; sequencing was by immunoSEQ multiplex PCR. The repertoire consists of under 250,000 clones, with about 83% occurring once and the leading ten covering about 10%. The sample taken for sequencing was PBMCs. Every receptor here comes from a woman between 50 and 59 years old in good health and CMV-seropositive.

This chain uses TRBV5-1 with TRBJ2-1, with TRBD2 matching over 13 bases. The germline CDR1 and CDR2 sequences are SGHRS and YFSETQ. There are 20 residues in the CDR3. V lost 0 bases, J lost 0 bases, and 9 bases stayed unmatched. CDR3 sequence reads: CASSLVGPGLAGSSYNEQFF. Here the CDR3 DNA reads TGCGCCAGCAGCTTGGTCGGCCCGGGACTAGCGGGAAGCTCCTACAATGAGCAGTTCTTC.

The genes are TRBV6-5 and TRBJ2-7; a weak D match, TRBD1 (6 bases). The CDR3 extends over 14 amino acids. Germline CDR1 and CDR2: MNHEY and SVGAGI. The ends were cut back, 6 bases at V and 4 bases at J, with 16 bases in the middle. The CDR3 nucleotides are TGTGCCAGCAGCGAACAGACAGGAGATTACGAGCAGTACTTC. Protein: CASSEQTGDYEQYF.

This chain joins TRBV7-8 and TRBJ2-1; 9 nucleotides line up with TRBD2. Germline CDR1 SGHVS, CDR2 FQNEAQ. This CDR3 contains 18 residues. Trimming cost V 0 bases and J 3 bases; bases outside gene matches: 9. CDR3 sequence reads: CASSLATFSGSNYNEQFF. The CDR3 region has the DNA TGTGCCAGCAGCTTAGCCACTTTTAGCGGGAGCAACTACAATGAGCAGTTCTTC.

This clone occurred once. The CDR3 region is CASSRSNEGNQPQHF. The CDR3 region has the DNA TGTGCCAGCAGTAGGAGTAACGAAGGCAATCAGCCCCAGCATTTT. The chain uses TRBV6-5 and TRBJ1-5; D uncertain. Deletions cut 5 bases from V and 2 bases from J, with 13 bases between. Germline CDR1 reads MNHEY; CDR2 reads SVGAGI. The CDR3 has 15 residues.

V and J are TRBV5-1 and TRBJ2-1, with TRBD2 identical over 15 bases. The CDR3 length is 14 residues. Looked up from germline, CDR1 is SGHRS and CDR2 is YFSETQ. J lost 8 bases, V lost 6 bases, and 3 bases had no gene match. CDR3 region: CASTGLAGGDEQFF. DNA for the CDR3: TGCGCCAGCACGGGACTAGCGGGGGGAGATGAGCAGTTCTTC. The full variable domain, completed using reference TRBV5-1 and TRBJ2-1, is KAGVTQTPRYLIKTRGQQVTLSCSPISGHRSVSWYQQTPGQGLQFLFEYFSETQRNKGNFPGRFSGRQFSNSRSEMNVSTLELGDSALYLCASTGLAGGDEQFFGPGTRLTVL.

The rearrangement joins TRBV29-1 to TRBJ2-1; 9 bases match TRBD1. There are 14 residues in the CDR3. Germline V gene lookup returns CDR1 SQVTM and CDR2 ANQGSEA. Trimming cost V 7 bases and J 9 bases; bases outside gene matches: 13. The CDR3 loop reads CSDVRDRDLGEQFF. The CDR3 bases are TGCAGCGACGTTAGGGACAGGGACCTAGGTGAGCAGTTCTTC.

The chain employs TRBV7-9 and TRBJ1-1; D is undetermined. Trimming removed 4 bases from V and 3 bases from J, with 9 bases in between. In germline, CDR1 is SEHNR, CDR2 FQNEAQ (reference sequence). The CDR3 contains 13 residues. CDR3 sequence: CASSSPVHTEAFF. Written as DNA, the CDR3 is TGTGCCAGCAGCTCCCCCGTCCACACTGAAGCTTTCTTT.

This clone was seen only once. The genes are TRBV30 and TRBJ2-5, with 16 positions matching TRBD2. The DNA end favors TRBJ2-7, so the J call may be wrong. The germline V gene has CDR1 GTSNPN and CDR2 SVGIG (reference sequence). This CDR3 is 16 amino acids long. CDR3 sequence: CAWQRGTSGGALEQYF. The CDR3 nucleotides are TGTGCCTGGCAAAGGGGGACTAGCGGGGGGGCCCTCGAGCAGTACTTC.

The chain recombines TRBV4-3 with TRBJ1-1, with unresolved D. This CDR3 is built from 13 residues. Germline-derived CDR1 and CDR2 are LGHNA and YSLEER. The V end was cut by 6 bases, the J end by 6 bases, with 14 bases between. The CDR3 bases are TGCGCCAGCAGACACGTCGGTGAGGCTGAAGCTTTCTTT. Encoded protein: CASRHVGEAEAFF.

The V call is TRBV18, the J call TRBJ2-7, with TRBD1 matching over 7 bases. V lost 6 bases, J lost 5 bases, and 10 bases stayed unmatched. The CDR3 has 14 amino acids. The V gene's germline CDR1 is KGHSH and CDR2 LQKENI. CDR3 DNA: TGTGCCAGCTCCCCTCAGACAGGGATCCACGAGCAGTACTTC. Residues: CASSPQTGIHEQYF.

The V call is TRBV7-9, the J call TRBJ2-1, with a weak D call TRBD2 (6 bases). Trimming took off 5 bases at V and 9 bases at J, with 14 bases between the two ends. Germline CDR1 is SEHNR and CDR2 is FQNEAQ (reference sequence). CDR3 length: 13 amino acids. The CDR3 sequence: CASSRPTSFEQFF. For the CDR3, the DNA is TGTGCCAGCAGCCGCCCGACTAGTTTTGAGCAGTTCTTC.

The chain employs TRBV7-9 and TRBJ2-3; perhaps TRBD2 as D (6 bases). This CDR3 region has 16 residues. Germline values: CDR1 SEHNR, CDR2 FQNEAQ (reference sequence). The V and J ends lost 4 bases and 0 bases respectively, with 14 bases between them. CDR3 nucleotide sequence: TGTGCCAGCAGCTCACAAATAGCGGATAGCACAGATACGCAGTATTTT. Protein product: CASSSQIADSTDTQYF.

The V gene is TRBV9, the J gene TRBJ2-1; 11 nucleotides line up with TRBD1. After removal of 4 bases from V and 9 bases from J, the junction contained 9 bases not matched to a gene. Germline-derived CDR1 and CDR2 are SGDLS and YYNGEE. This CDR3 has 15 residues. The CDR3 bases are TGTGCCAGCAGCAGAGGGGGGACAGGGGGTAGTGAGCAGTTCTTC. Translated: CASSRGGTGGSEQFF. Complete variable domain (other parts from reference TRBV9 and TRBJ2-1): DSGVTQTPKHLITATGQRVTLRCSPRSGDLSVYWYQQSLDQGLQFLIQYYNGEERAKGNILERFSAQQFPDLHSELNLSSLELGDSALYFCASSRGGTGGSEQFFGPGTRLTVL.

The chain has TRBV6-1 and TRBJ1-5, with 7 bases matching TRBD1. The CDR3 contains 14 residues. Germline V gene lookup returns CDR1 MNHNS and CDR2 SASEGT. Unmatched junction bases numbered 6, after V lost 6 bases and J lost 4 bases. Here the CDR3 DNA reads TGTGCCAGCAGCCCTGGGACAGCTAATCAGCCCCAGCATTTT. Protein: CASSPGTANQPQHF.

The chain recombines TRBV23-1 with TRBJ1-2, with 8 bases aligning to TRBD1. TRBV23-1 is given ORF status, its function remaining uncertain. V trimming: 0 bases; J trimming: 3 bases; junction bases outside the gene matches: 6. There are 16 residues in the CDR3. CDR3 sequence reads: CASSQSSAGGDYGYTF. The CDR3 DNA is TGCGCCAGCAGTCAATCTAGTGCAGGGGGCGACTATGGCTACACCTTC.

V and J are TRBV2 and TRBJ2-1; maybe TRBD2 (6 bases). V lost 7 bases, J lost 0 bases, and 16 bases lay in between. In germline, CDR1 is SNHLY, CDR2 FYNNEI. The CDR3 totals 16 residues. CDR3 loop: CASMRPGLSSYNEQFF. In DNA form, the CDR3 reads TGTGCCAGCATGAGACCGGGACTGAGCTCCTACAATGAGCAGTTCTTC.

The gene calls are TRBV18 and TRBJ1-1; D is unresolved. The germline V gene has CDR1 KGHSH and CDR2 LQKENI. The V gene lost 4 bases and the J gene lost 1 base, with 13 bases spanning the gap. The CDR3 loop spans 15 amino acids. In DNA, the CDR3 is TGTGCCAGCTCACAAAGTACAGAGCCGAACACTGAAGCTTTCTTT. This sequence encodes CASSQSTEPNTEAFF.

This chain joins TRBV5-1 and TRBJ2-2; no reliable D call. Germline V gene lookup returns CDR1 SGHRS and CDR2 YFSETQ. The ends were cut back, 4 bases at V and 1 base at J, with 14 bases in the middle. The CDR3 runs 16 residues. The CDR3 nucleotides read TGCGCCAGCAGCCCCGTTCTCCCAGTGAACACCGGGGAGCTGTTTTTT. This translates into CASSPVLPVNTGELFF. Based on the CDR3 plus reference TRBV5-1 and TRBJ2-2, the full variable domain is KAGVTQTPRYLIKTRGQQVTLSCSPISGHRSVSWYQQTPGQGLQFLFEYFSETQRNKGNFPGRFSGRQFSNSRSEMNVSTLELGDSALYLCASSPVLPVNTGELFFGEGSRLTVL.

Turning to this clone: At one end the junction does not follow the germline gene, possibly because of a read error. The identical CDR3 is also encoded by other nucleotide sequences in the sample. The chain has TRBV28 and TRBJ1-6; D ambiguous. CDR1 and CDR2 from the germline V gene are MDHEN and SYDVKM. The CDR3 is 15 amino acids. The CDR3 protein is CASSLTGRNNSPLHF. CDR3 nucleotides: TGTGCCAGCAGTCTTACCGGGAGGAATAATTCCCCCCTCCACTTT. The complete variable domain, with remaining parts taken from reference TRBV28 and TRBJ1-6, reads DVKVTQSSRYLVKRTGEKVFLECVQDMDHENMFWYRQDPGLGLRLIYFSYDVKMKEKGDIPEGYSVSREKKERFSLILESASTNQTSMYLCASSLTGRNNSPLHFGNGTRLTVT.

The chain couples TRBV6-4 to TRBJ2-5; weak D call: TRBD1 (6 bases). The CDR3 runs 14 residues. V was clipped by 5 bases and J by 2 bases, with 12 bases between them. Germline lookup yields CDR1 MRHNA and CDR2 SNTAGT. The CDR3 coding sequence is TGTGCCAGCAGTCCCGACAGGACGCAAGAGACCCAGTACTTC. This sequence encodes CASSPDRTQETQYF.

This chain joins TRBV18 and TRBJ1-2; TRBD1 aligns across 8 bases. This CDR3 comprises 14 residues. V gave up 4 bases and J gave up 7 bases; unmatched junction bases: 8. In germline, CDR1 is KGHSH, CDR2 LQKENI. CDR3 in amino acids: CASSRSTGESGYTF. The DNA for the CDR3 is TGTGCCAGCTCACGTTCGACAGGGGAAAGTGGCTACACCTTC. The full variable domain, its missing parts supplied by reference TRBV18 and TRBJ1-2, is NAGVMQNPRHLVRRRGQEARLRCSPMKGHSHVYWYRQLPEEGLKFMVYLQKENIIDESGMPKERFSAEFPKEGPSILRIQQVVRGDSAAYFCASSRSTGESGYTFGSGTRLTVV.

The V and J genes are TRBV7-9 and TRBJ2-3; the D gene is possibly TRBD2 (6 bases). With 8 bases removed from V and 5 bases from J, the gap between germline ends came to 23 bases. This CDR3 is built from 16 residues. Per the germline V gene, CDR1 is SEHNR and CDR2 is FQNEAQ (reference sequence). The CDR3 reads CASRPPRGYIGDTQYF. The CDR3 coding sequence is TGTGCCAGCCGACCACCTCGGGGGTACATAGGAGATACGCAGTATTTT.